The next 30 T cell receptor beta chains were all read from a single sample in a study of T cell responses to AZD1222 COVID-19 vaccine. Assay: immunoSEQ multiplex PCR; the TCRdb copy retains only in-frame clones and omits some. The sample has some 150,000 clones; 90% are singletons. The source material was peripheral blood, sampled on day 0 of AZD1222 vaccination. Receptor source: an adult in good health.

The chain has TRBV11-3 and TRBJ2-1; 9 bases agree with TRBD1. Trimming removed 1 base from V and 6 bases from J; junction bases left unmatched: 4. Germline lookup yields CDR1 SGHNT and CDR2 YENEEA. The CDR3 length is 15 residues. The CDR3 reads CASSLVQGASNEQFF. CDR3 bases: TGTGCCAGCAGCTTAGTACAGGGGGCGAGCAATGAGCAGTTCTTC.

The sample holds a few counts of this clone. This chain uses TRBV9 with TRBJ2-3, with 7 bases fitting TRBD2. The CDR3 extends over 13 amino acids. Germline V gene lookup returns CDR1 SGDLS and CDR2 YYNGEE. The J segment lost 4 bases and the V segment lost 4 bases, leaving 3 bases of the junction unmatched. The CDR3 protein is CASSRGGSDTQYF. The CDR3 nucleotides read TGTGCCAGCAGCCGCGGGGGATCAGATACGCAGTATTTT. The full variable domain, completed using reference TRBV9 and TRBJ2-3, is DSGVTQTPKHLITATGQRVTLRCSPRSGDLSVYWYQQSLDQGLQFLIQYYNGEERAKGNILERFSAQQFPDLHSELNLSSLELGDSALYFCASSRGGSDTQYFGPGTRLTVL.

The rearrangement links TRBV4-1 to TRBJ1-5, with TRBD1 matching over 8 bases. Per germline, CDR1 MGHRA and CDR2 YSYEKL. The J segment lost 5 bases and the V segment lost 0 bases, leaving 6 bases of the junction unmatched. The CDR3 length is 16 residues. DNA for the CDR3: TGCGCCAGCAGCCAAGAAGGACAGGGACGGGATCAGCCCCAGCATTTT. Translation gives CASSQEGQGRDQPQHF.

This chain links TRBV28 with TRBJ2-6; 7 positions match TRBD1. Germline V gives CDR1 MDHEN, CDR2 SYDVKM. V shed 6 bases and J 4 bases; nucleotides not matched to a gene: 9. This CDR3 is 16 amino acids long. The CDR3 spells CASRRPQGLGANVLTF. DNA of the CDR3: TGTGCCAGCAGACGTCCACAGGGGCTAGGGGCCAACGTCCTGACTTTC.

This clone has just one count. The V gene is TRBV7-9, the J gene TRBJ1-1; D might be TRBD1 (5 bases). The CDR3 is 16 amino acids. V was pared by 5 bases and J by 1 base, with 17 bases between. Germline CDR1 reads SEHNR; CDR2 reads FQNEAQ (reference sequence). The CDR3 DNA is TGTGCCAGCAGCCCGCCGTTGATAGGGACGAACACTGAAGCTTTCTTT. It translates to CASSPPLIGTNTEAFF.

The rearrangement joins TRBV3-1 (or the pseudogene TRBV3-2) to TRBJ1-6; perhaps TRBD1 as D (6 bases). The V end was cut by 4 bases, the J end by 3 bases, with 16 bases between. The CDR3 is made up of 17 amino acids. CDR1 and CDR2 (germline): LGHDT, YNNKEL (reference sequence). The CDR3 DNA follows: TGTGCCAGCAGCCTGAAGGCAGGGGCCAACTATAATTCACCCCTCCACTTT. Translated, it gives CASSLKAGANYNSPLHF.

This chain joins TRBV4-1 and TRBJ1-2; D is perhaps TRBD1 (5 bases). CDR3 size: 15 residues. Germline lookup yields CDR1 MGHRA and CDR2 YSYEKL. V was clipped by 0 bases and J by 8 bases, with 16 bases between them. CDR3 amino acids: CASSQDSGNYLGYTF. CDR3 DNA sequence: TGCGCCAGCAGCCAAGATTCAGGGAATTACTTGGGCTACACCTTC.

V gene TRBV4-3 combines with J gene TRBJ1-2, with D possibly matching TRBD1 (5 bases). V dropped 0 bases and J dropped 2 bases, with 16 bases sitting between them. Germline CDR1 and CDR2: LGHNA and YSLEER. The CDR3 runs 17 residues. This chain's CDR3 is CASSQESQVWGNYGYTF. The CDR3, as DNA: TGCGCCAGCAGCCAAGAAAGCCAGGTGTGGGGGAACTATGGCTACACCTTC.

This clone was found a few times. J is TRBJ2-7 and V is TRBV25-1; 7 bases line up with TRBD1. This CDR3 has 12 amino acids. Trimming at V came to 5 bases and at J to 3 bases, leaving 1 base not matched to a gene. The germline V gene has CDR1 MGHDK and CDR2 SYGVNS. The CDR3: CASSHRGYEQYF. The CDR3 coding sequence is TGTGCCAGCAGTCACAGGGGCTACGAGCAGTACTTC.

The rearrangement uses TRBV5-1 and TRBJ2-1; 9 bases are shared with TRBD2. In germline, CDR1 is SGHRS, CDR2 YFSETQ. The length of the CDR3 is 17 residues. Trimming removed 0 bases from V and 5 bases from J; junction bases left unmatched: 9. The CDR3 loop reads CASSLDRGTSRNNEQFF. The CDR3 DNA is TGCGCCAGCAGCTTGGATCGGGGGACTAGCAGAAACAATGAGCAGTTCTTC.

This chain joins TRBV6-5 and TRBJ2-7; 10 bases are shared with TRBD1. Losses at the gene ends were 6 bases for V and 5 bases for J; bases not matched to a gene: 4. Germline assignment: CDR1 MNHEY and CDR2 SVGAGI. The CDR3 has 13 residues. Here the CDR3 DNA reads TGTGCCAGCAGAAGGACAGGGGGGCACGAGCAGTACTTC. It encodes CASRRTGGHEQYF.

The chain employs TRBV18 and TRBJ1-2, with 8 nucleotides matching TRBD1. V was pared by 2 bases and J by 8 bases, with 10 bases of the junction left unmatched. Per the germline V gene, CDR1 is KGHSH and CDR2 is LQKENI. This CDR3 comprises 15 residues. The CDR3 DNA follows: TGTGCCAGCTCACCATACGGACAGGGCAATGGGGGCTACACCTTC. Protein: CASSPYGQGNGGYTF.

V usage is TRBV3-1 (or the pseudogene TRBV3-2) and J usage is TRBJ2-7; D perhaps matches TRBD1 (5 bases). Germline V gene data show CDR1 as LGHDT and CDR2 as YNNKEL (reference sequence). The CDR3 spans 15 residues. The V and J ends lost 1 base and 1 base respectively, with 11 bases between them. For the CDR3, the DNA is TGTGCCAGCAGCCAAGTTTACAGGCATTCCTACGAGCAGTACTTC. The encoded protein is CASSQVYRHSYEQYF.

The chain links TRBV4-2 to TRBJ2-6; 11 bases fit TRBD2. The CDR3 runs 18 residues. V shed 3 bases and J 3 bases; nucleotides not matched to a gene: 7. CDR1 is LGHNA, CDR2 YNFKEQ, per germline. The CDR3 is CASSQATSGRGGANVLTF. DNA of the CDR3: TGTGCCAGCAGCCAGGCTACTAGCGGGAGAGGTGGGGCCAACGTCCTGACTTTC.

The chain uses TRBV6-5 and TRBJ1-5; TRBD1 matches 8 bases. V lost 6 bases and J lost 7; bases outside the gene matches: 5. This CDR3 contains 13 residues. Germline V gene data show CDR1 as MNHEY and CDR2 as SVGAGI. CDR3 bases: TGTGCCAGCAGAGACAGGGGACGGCAGCCCCAGCATTTT. This translates into CASRDRGRQPQHF.

J is TRBJ2-3 and V is TRBV5-1, with TRBD1 matching 7 bases. Germline V gene data show CDR1 as SGHRS and CDR2 as YFSETQ. The V gene end was trimmed by 1 base and the J gene end by 1 base; junction bases not matched to a gene: 3. The CDR3 loop spans 15 amino acids. The CDR3 DNA reads as TGCGCCAGCAGCTTGTCAACAGGGGGCACAGATACGCAGTATTTT. Translation gives CASSLSTGGTDTQYF.

The genes are TRBV7-2 and TRBJ2-1; D is perhaps TRBD2 (5 bases). Trimming took off 2 bases at V and 2 bases at J, with 7 bases between the two ends. The CDR3 length is 14 residues. Per germline, CDR1 SGHTA and CDR2 FQGNSA. CDR3 loop: CASSLTGTYNEQFF. The CDR3 nucleotides are TGTGCCAGCAGCTTAACGGGGACCTACAATGAGCAGTTCTTC.

The genes are TRBV27 and TRBJ2-1; 8 bases line up with TRBD2. The V segment lost 8 bases and the J segment 7 bases; nucleotides outside the gene matches: 7. There are 13 residues in the CDR3. From germline, CDR1 is MNHEY and CDR2 SMNVEV (reference sequence). Written as DNA, the CDR3 is TGTGCCAGCGGACTAGCCGGCGGAAATGAGCAGTTCTTC. Its protein is CASGLAGGNEQFF.

As DNA, the CDR3 is TGTGCCAGCAGCTTGGGAGGGTTGGGAAACATTCAGTACTTC. Translated: CASSLGGLGNIQYF. V gene TRBV5-4 combines with J gene TRBJ2-4; a possible D gene is TRBD2 (5 bases). V was pared by 0 bases and J by 6 bases, with 10 bases between. Germline CDR1 is SGHNT and CDR2 is YYREEE (reference sequence). CDR3 length: 14 residues.

The genes are TRBV4-1 and TRBJ2-1; 10 bases agree with TRBD2. J gave up 5 bases and V 6 bases, and 13 bases lay outside the gene matches. The germline V gene has CDR1 MGHRA and CDR2 YSYEKL. The CDR3 has 17 residues. The CDR3: CASRLHWSGRENNEQFF. CDR3 DNA: TGCGCCAGCAGACTACATTGGAGCGGGAGGGAAAACAATGAGCAGTTCTTC.

The genes are TRBV19 and TRBJ1-1, with D possibly matching TRBD1 (5 bases). V lost 4 bases and J 4 bases, leaving 16 bases between the germline ends. Germline values: CDR1 LNHDA, CDR2 SQIVND (reference sequence). The CDR3 loop spans 15 amino acids. Here the CDR3 DNA reads TGTGCCAGTAGTAGGGTGGCGGCGGGGGGCACTGAAGCTTTCTTT. Protein sequence: CASSRVAAGGTEAFF.

The chain combines TRBV5-1 with TRBJ2-5; 12 bases match TRBD2. Germline CDR1 reads SGHRS; CDR2 reads YFSETQ. CDR3 length equals 17 residues. V lost 0 bases to trimming and J lost 5 bases; unmatched junction nucleotides: 8. The CDR3 sequence: CASSLGVTSGSQETQYF. The CDR3 nucleotides are TGCGCCAGCAGCTTGGGGGTGACTAGCGGGAGCCAGGAGACCCAGTACTTC.

V usage is TRBV27 and J usage is TRBJ2-7, with D unclear. Germline-derived CDR1 and CDR2 are MNHEY and SMNVEV (reference sequence). Trimming removed 4 bases at V and 2 bases at J, with 9 bases between. This CDR3 contains 13 residues. DNA of the CDR3: TGTGCCAGCAGTTCCGCAAACGCCTACGAGCAGTACTTC. It is translated as CASSSANAYEQYF.

This chain's CDR3 is CASRTGFEQYF. The CDR3 coding sequence is TGTGCCAGCAGAACAGGGTTCGAGCAGTACTTC. The V gene is TRBV28, the J gene TRBJ2-7, with a weak D call TRBD1 (6 bases). The CDR3 consists of 11 residues. V lost 6 bases, J lost 6 bases, and 9 bases lay in between. The germline V gene encodes CDR1 MDHEN and CDR2 SYDVKM.

This clone was counted once. The chain uses TRBV12-3 or TRBV12-4 and TRBJ2-1; maybe TRBD2 (6 bases). This CDR3 region has 13 residues. V gave up 7 bases and J gave up 6 bases, with 13 bases separating them. For the CDR3, the DNA is TGTGCCAGCATCAATAACGGGGGCAATGAGCAGTTCTTC. It translates to CASINNGGNEQFF.

V gene TRBV19 combines with J gene TRBJ2-3; 7 bases are a match to TRBD2. Germline CDR1 LNHDA, CDR2 SQIVND (reference sequence). Losses at the gene ends were 4 bases for V and 2 bases for J; bases not matched to a gene: 6. This CDR3 spans 15 amino acids. The CDR3 DNA reads TGTGCCAGTAGTAGGACTAGTAAGCTCACAGATACGCAGTATTTT. As protein: CASSRTSKLTDTQYF.

The chain uses TRBV6-5 and TRBJ1-5, with D unclear. The CDR3 totals 13 residues. Trimming pared 0 bases from V and 5 bases from J, leaving 5 bases between. Per germline, CDR1 MNHEY and CDR2 SVGAGI. This CDR3 is CASSYSMYQPQHF. The CDR3 nucleotides are TGTGCCAGCAGTTACTCGATGTATCAGCCCCAGCATTTT.

V is TRBV5-1 and J is TRBJ2-5, with D unresolved. This CDR3 comprises 14 residues. The V end was cut by 1 base, the J end by 7 bases, with 14 bases between. The germline gives CDR1 SGHRS, CDR2 YFSETQ. CDR3 in DNA: TGCGCCAGCAGCTTGAACGGTGCCCCTGCGACCCAGTACTTC. Amino acid sequence: CASSLNGAPATQYF.

V usage is TRBV4-3 and J usage is TRBJ2-1; 8 bases are a match to TRBD1. The V segment lost 0 bases and the J segment 7 bases; nucleotides outside the gene matches: 5. Germline V gives CDR1 LGHNA, CDR2 YSLEER. The CDR3 consists of 15 residues. This CDR3 is CASSQDGTGRNEQFF. The CDR3 DNA is TGCGCCAGCAGCCAAGACGGGACAGGAAGGAATGAGCAGTTCTTC.

This chain joins TRBV27 and TRBJ1-5; 7 bases are a match to TRBD1. V lost 2 bases and J lost 6; bases outside the gene matches: 4. Germline V gene sequence: CDR1 MNHEY, CDR2 SMNVEV (reference sequence). This CDR3 has 14 amino acids. The CDR3 reads CASSLEGAGQPQHF. The DNA of the CDR3 is TGTGCCAGCAGTTTAGAGGGGGCTGGTCAGCCCCAGCATTTT.